The entry that follows covers one T cell receptor (beta chain) sequence. Its antigen is not identified. The source of the sample is a study of long-term antiretroviral therapy in people with HIV. General study results and limits: Collection of the blood took place between about 2004 and 2018. The ART regimens in use then may have been less effective than current ones.

CDR1 is SQVTM and CDR2 is ANQGSEA in the germline V gene. Trimming left V 7 bases short and J 6 bases short, with 16 bases between. The CDR3 runs 13 residues. At survey level, the immunoSEQ assay was run in its v3.0 version. Profiled with immunoSEQ multiplex PCR; TCRdb holds only in-frame clones, not every one. The profile shows some 35,000 clones, approximately 83% of them singletons. This chain connects TRBV29-1 to TRBJ2-1; D might be TRBD2 (7 bases). This specimen was unsorted PBMCs, taken 2.2 years after starting antiretroviral therapy. The clonotype originates from a man aged 18 to 29 with HIV. The CDR3 DNA follows: TGCAGCGGAGGGGGGGCTAGATTCAATGAGCAGTTCTTC. Its translation: CSGGGARFNEQFF.